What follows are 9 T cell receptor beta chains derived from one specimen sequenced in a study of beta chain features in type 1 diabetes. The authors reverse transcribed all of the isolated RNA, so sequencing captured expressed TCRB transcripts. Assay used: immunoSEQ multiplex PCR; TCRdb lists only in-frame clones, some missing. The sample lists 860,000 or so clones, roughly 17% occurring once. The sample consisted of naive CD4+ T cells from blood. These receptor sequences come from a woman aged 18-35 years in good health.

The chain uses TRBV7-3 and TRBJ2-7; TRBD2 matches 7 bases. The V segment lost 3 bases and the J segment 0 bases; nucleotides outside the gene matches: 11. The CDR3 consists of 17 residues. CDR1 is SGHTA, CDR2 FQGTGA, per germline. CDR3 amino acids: CASSFALGREISYEQYF. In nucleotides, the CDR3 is TGTGCCAGCAGCTTCGCCCTTGGGCGGGAGATCTCCTACGAGCAGTACTTC.

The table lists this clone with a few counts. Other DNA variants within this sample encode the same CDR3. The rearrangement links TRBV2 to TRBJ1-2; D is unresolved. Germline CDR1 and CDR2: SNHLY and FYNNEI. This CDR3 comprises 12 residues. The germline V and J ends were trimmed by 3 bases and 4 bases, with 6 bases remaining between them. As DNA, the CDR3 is TGTGCCAGCAGTGAGGGTGGCTATGGCTACACCTTC. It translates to CASSEGGYGYTF.

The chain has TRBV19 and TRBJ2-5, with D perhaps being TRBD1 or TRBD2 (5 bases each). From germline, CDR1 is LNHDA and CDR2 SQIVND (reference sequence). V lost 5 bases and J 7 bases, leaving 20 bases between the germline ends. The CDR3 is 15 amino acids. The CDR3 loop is CASSRRDGPLGTQYF. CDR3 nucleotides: TGTGCCAGTAGTCGCCGGGACGGTCCGTTGGGGACCCAGTACTTC.

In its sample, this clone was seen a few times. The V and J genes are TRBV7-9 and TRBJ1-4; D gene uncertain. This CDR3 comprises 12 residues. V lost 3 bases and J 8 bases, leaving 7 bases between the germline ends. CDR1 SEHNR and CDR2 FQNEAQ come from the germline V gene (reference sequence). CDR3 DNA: TGTGCCAGCAGCTTCAATTCCGAAAAACTGTTTTTT. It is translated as CASSFNSEKLFF.

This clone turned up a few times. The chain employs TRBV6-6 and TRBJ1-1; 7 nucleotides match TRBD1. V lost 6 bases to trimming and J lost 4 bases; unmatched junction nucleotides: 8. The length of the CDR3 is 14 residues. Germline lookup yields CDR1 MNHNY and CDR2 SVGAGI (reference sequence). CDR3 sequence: CASRTPGGGTEAFF. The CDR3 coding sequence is TGTGCCAGCAGAACCCCAGGGGGTGGCACTGAAGCTTTCTTT.

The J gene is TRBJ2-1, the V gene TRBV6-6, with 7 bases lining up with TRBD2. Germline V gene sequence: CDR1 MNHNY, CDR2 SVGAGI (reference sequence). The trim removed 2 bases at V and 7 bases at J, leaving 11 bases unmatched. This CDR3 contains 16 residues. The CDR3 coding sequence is TGTGCCAGCAGTTACGGAAGTACCCCCGGGGGGAATGAGCAGTTCTTC. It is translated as CASSYGSTPGGNEQFF.

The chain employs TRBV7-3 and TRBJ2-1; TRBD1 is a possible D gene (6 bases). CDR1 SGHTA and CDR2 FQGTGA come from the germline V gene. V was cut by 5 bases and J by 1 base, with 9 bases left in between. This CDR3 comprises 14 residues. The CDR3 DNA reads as TGTGCCAGCAGCCCCCAGGGGTCCTACAATGAGCAGTTCTTC. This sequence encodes CASSPQGSYNEQFF.

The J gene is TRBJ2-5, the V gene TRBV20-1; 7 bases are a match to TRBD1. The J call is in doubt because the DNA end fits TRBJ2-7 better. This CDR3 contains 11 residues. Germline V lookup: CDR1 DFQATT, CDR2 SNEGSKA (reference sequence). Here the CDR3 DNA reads TGCAGTGCGGTCGACAGGGTCGAGCAGTACTTC. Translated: CSAVDRVEQYF.

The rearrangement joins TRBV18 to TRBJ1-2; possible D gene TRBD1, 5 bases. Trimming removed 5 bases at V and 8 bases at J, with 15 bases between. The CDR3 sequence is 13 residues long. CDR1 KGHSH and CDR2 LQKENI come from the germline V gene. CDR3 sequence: CASSAPTVQGYTF. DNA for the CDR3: TGTGCCAGCTCAGCGCCGACAGTTCAGGGCTACACCTTC.